The present entry profiles one TCR beta chain with its context. This sample is part of a study of OX40 agonist ivuxolimab in advanced cancers. Sequencing was performed with immunoSEQ multiplex PCR; in TCRdb, only in-frame clones are kept and a portion is missing. This table holds roughly 110,000 clones, roughly nine tenths found once. The V and J ends lost 0 bases and 3 bases, in that order; junction bases with no gene match: 4. The CDR3 is made up of 15 amino acids. In germline, CDR1 is SGHTA, CDR2 FQGNSA. This sequence originates from an adult with an advanced solid tumor such as melanoma, head and neck, liver or kidney cancer. Sample: CD4+ or CD8+ T cells sorted from blood, taken in a trial of the OX40 agonist ivuxolimab. The V gene is TRBV7-2, the J gene TRBJ2-7; TRBD2 agrees at 8 bases. CDR3 coding DNA: TGTGCCAGCAGCTTAGCCGGGGGGGCTGGCTACGAGCAGTACTTC. Translation: CASSLAGGAGYEQYF.